This paragraph covers one T cell receptor beta chain sequence. Its antigen is still unknown. Per-nucleotide qualities are absent, and no much larger clonotype sits a single base away. Whole blood was collected in K2EDTA tubes by collaborating institutions according to the institutions' own protocols. For TCRbeta analysis, collaborators shipped samples in one of three forms: frozen whole blood, isolated PBMCs, or DNA extracted from either of those sample types. TCRbeta CDR3 regions were amplified from genomic DNA using the immunoSEQ Assay, a bias-controlled multiplex PCR. Turning to the authors' computational methods: The number of nucleated cells in each sample was estimated by amplification of reference gene primers within the assay. Sequence reads were collapsed and filtered to measure the absolute abundance of every unique TCRbeta CDR3 rearrangement. For each sample, productive Simpson clonality was calculated by taking the square root of Simpson's diversity index across productive rearrangements. TCRdb retrieved this table from immuneACCESS and kept in-frame rearrangements only. Not all clones are present; in checked studies, unresolved V genes account for under half, and no reason is known for the remainder. V and J calls and clone size follow that table, whereas D and trimming were derived from the DNA. The sample has about 170,000 clones on record, 83% of them singletons. The ten largest clonotypes hold around 2.1% of the sample.

The CDR3 goes from the cysteine to the phenylalanine over 15 residues. The only DNA kept is the CDR3, 45 bases in frame from the first base. CDR1 and CDR2, per the germline V gene, are MGHDK and SYGVNS. V is cut by 5 bases and J by 6 bases, and the space between the germline ends is 16 bases. The sample comes from a study of blood T cell repertoires in COVID-19 (TCRdb year 2020). With regard to the full study: The collaborator samples originated in the United States, Italy and Spain and spanned the acute and convalescent phases of COVID-19. The material from the prospective study consisted of cDNA or gDNA derived from T cells, B-cell-depleted T cells, or PBMCs. Deeply sampled blood TCRbeta repertoires from subjects exposed to, actively infected with, or recovered from COVID-19 were included in the dataset. The repertoires were made available in a free public database intended to serve as a resource for research on the immune response to SARS-CoV-2. The samples were drawn from two sources: the first 160 participants of the ongoing ImmuneRACE study, and over 1,000 subjects contributed by 6 global collaborators. Nearly every sample came with metadata listing a de-identified subject ID, COVID-19 status, age in years and sex. Where available, HLA class I and class II types were obtained from metadata supplied by the sample provider rather than from assay-based typing. General study outcomes and caveats: Clinical and demographic metadata were provided uncurated, with the amount varying by source and participant.

The chain is made from TRBV25-1 and TRBJ2-2; no D gene call is confident. Input material: peripheral blood. The receptor was isolated from a woman of 80 years or more with acute or convalescent COVID-19. The CDR3 sequence is CASSPIRPGAGELFF. The DNA sequence follows: TGTGCCAGCAGTCCGATAAGACCAGGCGCCGGGGAGCTGTTTTTT.